This T cell receptor (beta chain) was recorded in a study of blood T cell repertoires in COVID-19. In the study overall: COVID-19 samples from acute and convalescent phases originated in the United States, Italy and Spain.

This clone showed up just once. Original processing methods: Nucleated cell counts were estimated from reference gene primer amplification. Data came from immunoSEQ multiplex PCR; TCRdb stores just in-frame clones and leaves some out. V and J calls plus clone size are reproduced from that table; the DNA served to infer D and trimming. The sample has a few hundred thousand clones; 88% are singletons. Everyone who took part was 18 to 89 years old, and they came from 24 US areas. Donors were grouped by their self-reported clinical history. This receptor was obtained from a woman between 35 and 50 years old with acute COVID-19. Sequenced sample: PBMCs or T cells enriched from blood (not recorded which).

For the CDR3, the DNA is TGCAGTGCCAGTGGACAGGCGAACACTGAAGCTTTCTTT. The encoded protein is CSASGQANTEAFF. V gene TRBV20-1 combines with J gene TRBJ1-1, with 7 positions matching TRBD1. Germline CDR1 is DFQATT and CDR2 is SNEGSKA (reference sequence). After removal of 6 bases from V and 1 base from J, the junction contained 5 bases not matched to a gene. The CDR3 length is 13 residues.